The rows below give T cell receptor beta chains drawn from one sample of a study of T cells in Graves' hyperthyroidism and ophthalmopathy. In TCRdb, the multiplex PCR reads were re-called with MiXCR into one record per CDR3 protein. The sample lists under 400,000 distinct CDR3 sequences, roughly a fifth occurring once. Sequencing input: blood. The source is a woman aged 50 to 65 with Graves' hyperthyroidism. CDR3s include the opening cysteine and the closing phenylalanine or tryptophan. A D gene is named only where the DNA matches it firmly. Clone size appears in some rows only: once, few, many, or a class for an expanded clone.

clone_size j_call v_call d_call cdr3_aa cdr3_nt
many TRBJ2-3 TRBV9 TRBD2 CASSVGLAAKSDTQYF TGTGCCAGCAGCGTTGGACTAGCGGCTAAGTCAGATACGCAGTATTTT
. TRBJ2-1 TRBV20-1 TRBD2 CSARDPLADLSNEQFF TGCAGTGCTAGAGACCCACTAGCGGACCTATCTAATGAGCAGTTCTTC
. TRBJ2-2 TRBV11-2 TRBD2 CASSLSRRGGSDGELFF TGTGCCAGCAGCTTATCTAGGCGGGGGGGCTCAGACGGGGAGCTGTTTTTT
. TRBJ2-3 TRBV2 TRBD2 CASRGLAKGWTDTQYF TGTGCCAGCAGGGGACTAGCGAAGGGTTGGACAGATACGCAGTATTTT
many TRBJ2-7 TRBV28 . CASIRRNSYEQYF TGTGCCAGCATCCGACGGAACTCCTACGAGCAGTACTTC
few TRBJ1-5 TRBV10-3 . CAISGGQGNQPQHF TGTGCCATATCCGGGGGTCAAGGCAATCAGCCCCAGCATTTT
many TRBJ1-1 TRBV7-9 TRBD1 CASSIGTGVSEAFF TGTGCCAGCAGCATTGGTACAGGGGTGTCTGAAGCTTTCTTT
. TRBJ1-2 TRBV7-3 . CASSLAGRQDYGYTF TGTGCCAGCAGCTTAGCAGGGAGACAGGACTATGGCTACACCTTC
many TRBJ1-5 TRBV19 . CASSMGLHQPQHF TGTGCCAGTAGTATGGGACTCCATCAGCCCCAGCATTTT
. TRBJ2-3 TRBV24-1 . CATSDLIESTDTQYF TGTGCCACCAGTGATTTGATCGAGTCCACAGATACGCAGTATTTT
many TRBJ2-7 TRBV12-3/TRBV12-4 . CASSPGTGGGAYEQYF TGTGCCAGCAGTCCCGGGACAGGCGGGGGGGCCTACGAGCAGTACTTC
. TRBJ1-5 TRBV15 . CATSGRDTYQPQHF TGTGCCACCAGCGGCCGGGACACTTATCAGCCCCAGCATTTT
. TRBJ2-6 TRBV5-8 . CAGGSGANVLTF TGTGCCGGGGGCTCTGGGGCCAACGTCCTGACTTTC
many TRBJ2-7 TRBV20-1 TRBD2 CSARDRSGGYEQYF TGCAGTGCTAGAGATAGAAGCGGGGGGTACGAGCAGTACTTC
few TRBJ2-5 TRBV5-8 . CASSQGVQQETQYF TGTGCCAGCAGCCAAGGTGTACAGCAAGAGACCCAGTACTTC
many TRBJ1-4 TRBV6-1 TRBD1 CASRSTGGNEKLFF TGTGCCAGCAGGTCAACAGGGGGAAATGAAAAACTGTTTTTT
. TRBJ1-6 TRBV7-9 . CASSLPVTGSPLHF TGTGCCAGCAGCTTACCAGTTACCGGTTCACCCCTCCACTTT
few TRBJ2-7 TRBV6-7 . CARMGGTLGEQYF TGTGCCCGTATGGGAGGTACCCTCGGCGAGCAGTACTTC
many TRBJ2-1 TRBV11-1 . CASKKRLSYNEQFF TGTGCCAGCAAGAAGAGGCTCTCCTACAATGAGCAGTTCTTC
. TRBJ1-6 TRBV14 TRBD1 CASTRAGQGISPLHF TGTGCCAGCACCAGAGCCGGACAGGGGATTTCACCCCTCCACTTT
many TRBJ1-1 TRBV12-3/TRBV12-4 . CASTGTRQAFF TGTGCCAGCACCGGCACCAGACAAGCTTTCTTT
many TRBJ1-1 TRBV20-1 TRBD1 CSANLITGGWGTEAFF TGCAGTGCAAACTTAATTACAGGGGGCTGGGGCACTGAAGCTTTCTTT
many TRBJ2-1 TRBV6-6 TRBD1 CASSYRQGAYNEQFF TGTGCCAGCAGTTACCGGCAGGGGGCGTACAATGAGCAGTTCTTC
many TRBJ2-6 TRBV20-1 . CSARVSSGANVLTF TGCAGTGCTAGAGTAAGCTCTGGGGCCAACGTCCTGACTTTC
many TRBJ2-7 TRBV28 . CAIDTGKYEQYF TGTGCCATCGATACAGGGAAGTACGAGCAGTACTTC
. TRBJ1-5 TRBV6-5 . CASSWGLGQPQHF TGTGCCAGCAGTTGGGGTTTGGGTCAGCCCCAGCATTTT
. TRBJ2-7 TRBV5-1 . CASSLVPGTPYEQYF TGCGCCAGCAGCTTGGTACCAGGGACGCCGTACGAGCAGTACTTC
. TRBJ1-2 TRBV7-8 . CASSLGGSQGDYGYTF TGTGCCAGCAGCTTAGGGGGGAGCCAGGGTGACTATGGCTACACCTTC
. TRBJ2-7 TRBV6-1 . CASSDLEGRAKGEQYF TGTGCCAGCAGTGACCTAGAAGGCAGGGCAAAAGGCGAGCAGTACTTC
many TRBJ2-7 TRBV30 TRBD2 CAWSRLAVWEQYF TGTGCCTGGAGTCGGCTAGCGGTCTGGGAGCAGTACTTC
many TRBJ1-1 TRBV6-6 . CASSSGAMNTEAFF TGTGCCAGCAGTTCCGGCGCAATGAACACTGAAGCTTTCTTT
. TRBJ2-4 TRBV6-4 . CASSVTETKNIQYF TGTGCCAGCAGTGTGACAGAGACCAAAAACATTCAGTATTTC
. TRBJ2-5 TRBV2 . CASSEARTLETQYF TGTGCCAGCAGTGAAGCAAGGACTCTGGAGACCCAGTACTTC
many TRBJ1-5 TRBV28 TRBD1 CASRRQGSNQPQHF TGTGCCAGCAGGCGACAGGGTAGCAATCAGCCCCAGCATTTT
many TRBJ2-3 TRBV7-8 TRBD2 CASSLGGLAGVNTQYF TGTGCCAGCAGCTTAGGGGGGCTAGCGGGAGTTAATACGCAGTATTTT
many TRBJ2-1 TRBV12-3/TRBV12-4 . CASSTPLRVGDNEQFF TGTGCCAGCAGTACCCCCTTACGGGTCGGGGACAATGAGCAGTTCTTC
. TRBJ2-2 TRBV24-1 . CATSEQNTGELFF TGTGCCACCAGTGAGCAGAACACCGGGGAGCTGTTTTTT
many TRBJ1-2 TRBV11-2 TRBD1 CASSFDRADYGYTF TGTGCCAGCAGCTTTGACAGGGCGGACTATGGCTACACCTTC
many TRBJ2-7 TRBV10-3 . CAISESGHPYEQYF TGTGCCATCAGTGAGTCGGGTCACCCCTACGAGCAGTACTTC
many TRBJ2-7 TRBV27 TRBD2 CASSLAGVSYEQYF TGTGCCAGCAGTCTAGCGGGAGTGTCCTACGAGCAGTACTTC
many TRBJ2-4 TRBV18 . CASSPERGQAIQYF TGTGCCAGCTCTCCCGAAAGAGGGCAGGCCATTCAGTACTTC
few TRBJ1-6 TRBV11-3 TRBD1 CASSPRPGTGGNSPLHF TGTGCCAGCAGCCCTCGACCCGGGACAGGGGGGAATTCACCCCTCCACTTT
many TRBJ2-7 TRBV5-1 TRBD1 CASSRSGGNEQYF TGCGCCAGCAGCCGTTCAGGGGGTAACGAGCAGTACTTC
many TRBJ1-2 TRBV10-3 . CAISESESRGKGYTF TGTGCCATCAGTGAGTCGGAGTCTCGGGGCAAAGGCTACACCTTC
. TRBJ1-4 TRBV12-3/TRBV12-4 TRBD1 CASSPGTGGDYRQDNEKLFF TGTGCCAGCAGTCCCGGGACAGGGGGAGACTACCGCCAGGATAATGAAAAACTGTTTTTT
. TRBJ1-1 TRBV12-3/TRBV12-4 . CASSLRAGDTEAFF TGTGCCAGCAGTTTAAGGGCAGGGGACACTGAAGCTTTCTTT